A selection of T cell receptor beta chains follows, all from one sample in a study of T cell responses to AZD1222 COVID-19 vaccine. Using immunoSEQ multiplex PCR, the repertoire was profiled, and TCRdb retains in-frame clones only, with some absent. This table holds about 260,000 clones, over 90% found once. The sequenced sample was peripheral blood, obtained on day 0 of AZD1222 vaccination. The receptor set was obtained from an adult in good health. The CDR3 runs from the conserved cysteine through the conserved F or W. The D gene is left open where the match is weak. A clone size is listed for some rows: how often the clone was seen (once, few, many), or a class if it is expanded.

D | J | V | size | CDR3 | DNA
- | TRBJ2-2 | TRBV2 | - | CASSEPGSLGNTGELFF | TGTGCCAGCAGTGAACCAGGGAGTTTAGGGAACACCGGGGAGCTGTTTTTT
- | TRBJ2-7 | TRBV28 | - | CASSLQGTEQYF | TGTGCCAGCAGTCTCCAGGGAACCGAGCAGTACTTC
- | TRBJ2-7 | TRBV5-4 | - | CASSLAGHSYEQYF | TGTGCCAGCAGCTTGGCGGGCCACTCCTACGAGCAGTACTTC
- | TRBJ1-2 | TRBV20-1 | - | CSASVGGSDYGYTF | TGCAGTGCTAGTGTTGGAGGAAGTGACTATGGCTACACCTTC
- | TRBJ2-5 | TRBV11-2 | - | CASSLDSATQYF | TGTGCCAGCAGCTTAGATTCAGCGACCCAGTACTTC
- | TRBJ2-7 | TRBV6-5 | - | CASTSDSYEQYF | TGTGCCAGCACCTCGGACAGCTACGAGCAGTACTTC
- | TRBJ2-7 | TRBV4-3 | - | CASSQEGAGPLGGEQYF | TGCGCCAGCAGCCAAGAAGGGGCGGGGCCCCTAGGAGGTGAGCAGTACTTC
TRBD1 | TRBJ1-1 | TRBV5-1 | - | CASSSDRGTEAFF | TGCGCCAGCAGCTCGGACAGGGGGACTGAAGCTTTCTTT
- | TRBJ1-1 | TRBV2 | - | CASTSMGTEAFF | TGTGCCAGTACCAGCATGGGCACTGAAGCTTTCTTT
- | TRBJ1-4 | TRBV27 | - | CASSLGQLREKLFF | TGTGCCAGCAGTTTAGGGCAGCTCCGGGAAAAACTGTTTTTT
TRBD2 | TRBJ2-1 | TRBV11-3 | - | CASSSSGIGEQFF | TGTGCCAGCAGCAGTAGCGGGATAGGTGAGCAGTTCTTC
- | TRBJ2-1 | TRBV28 | once | CASSFPLDGSSYNEQFF | TGTGCCAGCAGTTTTCCCCTCGACGGGAGCTCCTACAATGAGCAGTTCTTC
TRBD1 | TRBJ1-5 | TRBV19 | - | CASTAGQGAEQPQHF | TGTGCCAGTACAGCGGGACAGGGGGCTGAGCAGCCCCAGCATTTT
- | TRBJ1-4 | TRBV18 | - | CATRGANEKLFF | TGTGCCACCCGGGGGGCTAATGAAAAACTGTTTTTT
- | TRBJ1-1 | TRBV5-4 | - | CASSQGTGRGAGTEAFF | TGTGCCAGCAGTCAGGGCACAGGGAGGGGGGCAGGCACTGAAGCTTTCTTT
- | TRBJ2-3 | TRBV9 | - | CASSVDSFGTDTQYF | TGTGCCAGCAGCGTAGACAGTTTCGGCACAGATACGCAGTATTTT
TRBD2 | TRBJ2-1 | TRBV7-9 | - | CASSFRIAGGSYNEQFF | TGTGCCAGCAGCTTCAGGATAGCGGGAGGGTCCTACAATGAGCAGTTCTTC
TRBD2 | TRBJ2-7 | TRBV7-6 | - | CASSFSGGPFEQYF | TGTGCCAGCAGCTTCAGCGGGGGGCCTTTCGAGCAGTACTTC
TRBD1 | TRBJ2-7 | TRBV28 | - | CASLGQLSYEQYF | TGTGCCAGCTTGGGACAGCTATCCTACGAGCAGTACTTC
TRBD1 | TRBJ2-2 | TRBV3-1/TRBV3-2 | - | CASSQDPGQGIYTGELFF | TGTGCCAGCAGCCAAGATCCCGGACAGGGGATTTACACCGGGGAGCTGTTTTTT
- | TRBJ2-4 | TRBV28 | - | CASTGSVNIQYF | TGTGCCAGCACAGGCAGCGTGAACATTCAGTACTTC
- | TRBJ2-7 | TRBV5-5 | - | CASTNRVDEQYF | TGTGCCAGCACCAACAGGGTCGACGAGCAGTACTTC
- | TRBJ2-2 | TRBV6-6 | - | CASSYTDSIGELFF | TGTGCCAGCAGTTACACAGACAGTATCGGGGAGCTGTTTTTT
- | TRBJ2-5 | TRBV6-5 | - | CASSYGVRGETQYF | TGTGCCAGCAGTTACGGGGTCAGGGGTGAGACCCAGTACTTC
- | TRBJ2-7 | TRBV10-3 | - | CAISDSDTSYEQYF | TGTGCCATCAGTGACTCGGATACCTCCTACGAGCAGTACTTC
TRBD2 | TRBJ2-5 | TRBV28 | - | CASMPQAGARETQYF | TGTGCCAGCATGCCTCAAGCGGGAGCACGAGAGACCCAGTACTTC
- | TRBJ2-3 | TRBV5-1 | - | CASSPPQTDTQYF | TGCGCCAGCAGCCCCCCCCAAACAGATACGCAGTATTTT
- | TRBJ1-2 | TRBV7-2 | - | CASSLEAGRYTF | TGTGCCAGCAGCTTAGAGGCGGGTCGCTACACCTTC
- | TRBJ2-7 | TRBV27 | - | CASSHTIDAREQYF | TGTGCCAGCAGCCACACGATCGACGCGCGGGAGCAGTACTTC
- | TRBJ1-3 | TRBV28 | - | CASRPPQPSGNTIYF | TGTGCCAGCAGACCCCCGCAACCCTCTGGAAACACCATATATTTT
- | TRBJ1-6 | TRBV7-3 | - | CASSLRGVGSPLHF | TGTGCCAGCAGCTTAAGGGGGGTAGGCTCACCCCTCCACTTT
- | TRBJ2-1 | TRBV30 | - | CAWRGAGFPYNEQFF | TGTGCCTGGAGGGGGGCCGGGTTCCCCTACAATGAGCAGTTCTTC
TRBD2 | TRBJ2-1 | TRBV9 | - | CASSVDASGGNGEQFF | TGTGCCAGCAGCGTCGATGCTAGCGGGGGGAACGGGGAGCAGTTCTTC
- | TRBJ1-6 | TRBV6-5 | - | CASLGIGNSPLHF | TGTGCCAGCTTAGGGATCGGAAATTCACCCCTCCACTTT
- | TRBJ1-2 | TRBV28 | - | CASSLADQTFYGYTF | TGTGCCAGCAGTTTGGCAGATCAAACTTTCTATGGCTACACCTTC
- | TRBJ1-1 | TRBV5-1 | - | CASRMGMNTEAFF | TGCGCCAGCAGAATGGGTATGAACACTGAAGCTTTCTTT
- | TRBJ1-3 | TRBV5-1 | - | CASSYDSNSGNTIYF | TGCGCCAGCAGCTACGACAGTAACTCTGGAAACACCATATATTTT
- | TRBJ2-1 | TRBV24-1 | - | CATSGWRGDEQFF | TGTGCCACCAGTGGTTGGCGAGGGGATGAGCAGTTCTTC
- | TRBJ2-2 | TRBV27 | - | CASSLGRVTGELFF | TGTGCCAGCAGTTTGGGTAGGGTTACCGGGGAGCTGTTTTTT